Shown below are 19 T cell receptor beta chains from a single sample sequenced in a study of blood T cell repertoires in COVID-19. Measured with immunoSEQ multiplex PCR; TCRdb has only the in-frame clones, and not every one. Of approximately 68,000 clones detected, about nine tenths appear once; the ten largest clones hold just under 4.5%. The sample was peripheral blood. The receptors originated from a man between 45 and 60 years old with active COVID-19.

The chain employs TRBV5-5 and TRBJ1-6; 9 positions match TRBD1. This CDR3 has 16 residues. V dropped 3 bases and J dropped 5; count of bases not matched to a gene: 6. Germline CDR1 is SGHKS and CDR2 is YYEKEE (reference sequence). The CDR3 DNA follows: TGTGCCAGCAGCTCGCTCCGGGACAGGGATAATTCACCCCTCCACTTT. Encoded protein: CASSSLRDRDNSPLHF.

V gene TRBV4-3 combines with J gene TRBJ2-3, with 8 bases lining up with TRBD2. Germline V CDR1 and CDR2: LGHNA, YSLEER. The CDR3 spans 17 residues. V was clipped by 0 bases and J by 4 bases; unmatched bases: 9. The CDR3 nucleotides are TGCGCCAGCAGCCAAGATCCCGGGGGGGCCGTCTCAGATACGCAGTATTTT. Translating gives CASSQDPGGAVSDTQYF.

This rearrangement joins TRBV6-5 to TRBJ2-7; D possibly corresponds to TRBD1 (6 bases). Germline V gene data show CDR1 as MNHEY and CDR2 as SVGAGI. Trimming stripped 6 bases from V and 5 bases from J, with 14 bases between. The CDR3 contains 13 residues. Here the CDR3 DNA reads TGTGCCAGCAGAAATACAGGGATCCACGAGCAGTACTTC. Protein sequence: CASRNTGIHEQYF.

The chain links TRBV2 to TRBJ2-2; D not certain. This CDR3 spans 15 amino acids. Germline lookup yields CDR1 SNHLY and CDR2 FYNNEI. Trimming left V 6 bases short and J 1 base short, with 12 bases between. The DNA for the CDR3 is TGTGCCAGCAGCCAATCAGGATGGAACACCGGGGAGCTGTTTTTT. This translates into CASSQSGWNTGELFF.

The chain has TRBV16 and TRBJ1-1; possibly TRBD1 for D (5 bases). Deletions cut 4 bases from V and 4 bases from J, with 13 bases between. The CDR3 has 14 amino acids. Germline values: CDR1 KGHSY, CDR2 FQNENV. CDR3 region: CASSLAWGSTEAFF. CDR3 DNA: TGTGCCAGCAGCCTCGCTTGGGGCAGCACTGAAGCTTTCTTT.

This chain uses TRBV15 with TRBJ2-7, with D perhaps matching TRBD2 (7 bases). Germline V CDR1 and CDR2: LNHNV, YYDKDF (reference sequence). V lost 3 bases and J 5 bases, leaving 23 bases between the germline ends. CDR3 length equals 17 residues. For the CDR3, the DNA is TGTGCCACCAGCAGCCCCGTGGGGGGGCCAGTTCCCCACGAGCAGTACTTC. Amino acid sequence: CATSSPVGGPVPHEQYF.

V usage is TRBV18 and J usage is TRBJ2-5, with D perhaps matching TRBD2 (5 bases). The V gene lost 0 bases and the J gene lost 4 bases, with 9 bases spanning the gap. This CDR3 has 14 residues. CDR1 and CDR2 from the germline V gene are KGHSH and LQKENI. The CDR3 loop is CASSPPASLETQYF. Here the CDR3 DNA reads TGTGCCAGCTCACCACCGGCTAGCTTAGAGACCCAGTACTTC.

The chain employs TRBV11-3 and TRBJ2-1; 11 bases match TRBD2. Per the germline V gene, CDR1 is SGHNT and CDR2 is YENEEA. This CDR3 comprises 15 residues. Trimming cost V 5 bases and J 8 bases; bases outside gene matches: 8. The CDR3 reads CASSIRLAGIYEQFF. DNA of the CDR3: TGTGCCAGCAGCATTCGACTAGCGGGAATATATGAGCAGTTCTTC.

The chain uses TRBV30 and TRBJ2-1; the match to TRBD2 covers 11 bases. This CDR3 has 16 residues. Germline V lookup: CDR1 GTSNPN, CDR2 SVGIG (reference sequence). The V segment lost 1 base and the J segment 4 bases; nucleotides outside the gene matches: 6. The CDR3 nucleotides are TGTGCCTGGAGTGGATTTGGGACTAGCGGTTACAATGAGCAGTTCTTC. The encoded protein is CAWSGFGTSGYNEQFF.

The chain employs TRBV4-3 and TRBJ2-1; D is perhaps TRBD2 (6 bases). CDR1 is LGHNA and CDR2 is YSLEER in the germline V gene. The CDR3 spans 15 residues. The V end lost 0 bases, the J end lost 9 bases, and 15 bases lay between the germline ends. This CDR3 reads CASSQDLGLASEQFF. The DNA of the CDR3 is TGCGCCAGCAGCCAAGATTTGGGGCTAGCGTCTGAGCAGTTCTTC.

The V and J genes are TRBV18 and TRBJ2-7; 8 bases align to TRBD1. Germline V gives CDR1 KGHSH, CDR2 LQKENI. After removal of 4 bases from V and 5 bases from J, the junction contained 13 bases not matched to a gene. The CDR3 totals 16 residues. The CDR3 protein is CASSRGQGEIQNEQYF. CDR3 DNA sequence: TGTGCCAGCTCACGAGGACAGGGAGAAATCCAGAACGAGCAGTACTTC.

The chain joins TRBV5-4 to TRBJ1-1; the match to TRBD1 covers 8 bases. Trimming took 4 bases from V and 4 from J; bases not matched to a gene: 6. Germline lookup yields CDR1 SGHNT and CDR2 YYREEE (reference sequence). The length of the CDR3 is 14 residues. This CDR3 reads CASSRKDRATEAFF. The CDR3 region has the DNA TGTGCCAGCAGCCGTAAGGACAGGGCCACTGAAGCTTTCTTT.

In DNA, the CDR3 is TGTGCCAGCAGTGAAGCTCAGTCGGGTACGCAGTATTTT. Protein: CASSEAQSGTQYF. This chain joins TRBV2 and TRBJ2-3; D is unclear. Germline V gene sequence: CDR1 SNHLY, CDR2 FYNNEI. There are 13 residues in the CDR3. Between the trimmed V and J ends, which lost 0 bases and 8 bases, there was a span of 9 bases.

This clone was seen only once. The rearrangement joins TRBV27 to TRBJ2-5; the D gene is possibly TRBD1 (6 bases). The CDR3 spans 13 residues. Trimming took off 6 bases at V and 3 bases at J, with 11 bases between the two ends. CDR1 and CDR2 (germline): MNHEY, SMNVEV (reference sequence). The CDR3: CASSRTAKETQYF. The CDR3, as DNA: TGTGCCAGCAGCCGGACAGCCAAAGAGACCCAGTACTTC.

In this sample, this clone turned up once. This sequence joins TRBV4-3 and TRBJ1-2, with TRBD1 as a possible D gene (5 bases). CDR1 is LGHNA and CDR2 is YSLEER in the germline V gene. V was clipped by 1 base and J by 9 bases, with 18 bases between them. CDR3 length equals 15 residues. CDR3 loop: CASSQVVDPGARYTF. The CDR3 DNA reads TGCGCCAGCAGCCAAGTCGTGGACCCTGGGGCCCGCTACACCTTC.

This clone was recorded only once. For the CDR3, the DNA is TGTGCCAGCAGCCAACGATGGCGGGAGGGCTATGAGCAGTTCTTC. Translating gives CASSQRWREGYEQFF. The chain couples TRBV7-9 to TRBJ2-1; TRBD2 matches 9 bases. This CDR3 is 15 amino acids long. Unmatched junction bases numbered 10, after V lost 5 bases and J lost 8 bases. Germline V CDR1 and CDR2: SEHNR, FQNEAQ (reference sequence).

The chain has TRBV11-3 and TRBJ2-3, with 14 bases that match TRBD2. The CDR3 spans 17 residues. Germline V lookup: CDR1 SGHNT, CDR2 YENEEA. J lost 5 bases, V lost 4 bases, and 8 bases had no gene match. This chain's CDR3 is CASSSRGLAGGGDTQYF. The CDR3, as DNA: TGTGCCAGCAGCTCCCGTGGACTAGCGGGGGGAGGAGATACGCAGTATTTT.

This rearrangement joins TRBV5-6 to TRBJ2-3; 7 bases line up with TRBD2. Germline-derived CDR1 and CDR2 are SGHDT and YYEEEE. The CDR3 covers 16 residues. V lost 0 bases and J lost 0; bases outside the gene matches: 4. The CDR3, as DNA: TGTGCCAGCAGCTTGGTACTAGCGCTTAGCACAGATACGCAGTATTTT. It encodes CASSLVLALSTDTQYF.

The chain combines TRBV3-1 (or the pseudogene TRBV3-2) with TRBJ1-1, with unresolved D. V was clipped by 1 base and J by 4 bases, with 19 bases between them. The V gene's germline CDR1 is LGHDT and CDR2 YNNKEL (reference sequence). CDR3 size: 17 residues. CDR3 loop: CASSQVWQANIGTEAFF. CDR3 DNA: TGTGCCAGCAGCCAAGTCTGGCAGGCTAATATTGGCACTGAAGCTTTCTTT.